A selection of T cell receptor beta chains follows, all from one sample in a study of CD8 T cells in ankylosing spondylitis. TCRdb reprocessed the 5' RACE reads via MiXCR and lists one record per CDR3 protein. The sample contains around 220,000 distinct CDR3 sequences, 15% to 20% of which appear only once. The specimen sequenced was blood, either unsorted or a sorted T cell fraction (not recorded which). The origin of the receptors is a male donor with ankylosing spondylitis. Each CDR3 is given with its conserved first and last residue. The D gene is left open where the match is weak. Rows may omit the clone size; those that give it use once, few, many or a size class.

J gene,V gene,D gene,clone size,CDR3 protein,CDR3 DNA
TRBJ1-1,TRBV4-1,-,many,CASSQGRNTEAFF,TGCGCCAGCAGCCAAGGCCGGAACACTGAAGCTTTCTTT
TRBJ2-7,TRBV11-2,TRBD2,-,CASSFSPSGGYEQYF,TGTGCCAGCAGCTTTTCCCCTAGCGGGGGCTACGAGCAGTACTTC
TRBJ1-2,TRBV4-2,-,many,CASSQERFYGYTF,TGTGCCAGCAGCCAAGAAAGGTTCTATGGCTACACCTTC
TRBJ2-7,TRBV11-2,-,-,CASSLAFQLGSYEQYF,TGTGCCAGCAGCTTAGCTTTTCAACTGGGCTCCTACGAGCAGTACTTC
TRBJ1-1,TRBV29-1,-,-,CSACWDTNTEAFF,TGCAGCGCCTGCTGGGACACCAACACTGAAGCTTTCTTT
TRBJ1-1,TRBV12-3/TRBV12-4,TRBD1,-,CASSPGQGYGNTEAFF,TGTGCCAGCAGCCCGGGACAGGGGTATGGGAACACTGAAGCTTTCTTT
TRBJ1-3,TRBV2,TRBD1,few,CASSEGTGGSGNTIYF,TGTGCCAGCAGTGAAGGGACAGGTGGCTCTGGAAACACCATATATTTT
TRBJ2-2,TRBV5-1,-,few,CASSSDGTGELFF,TGCGCCAGCAGCTCGGACGGAACCGGGGAGCTGTTTTTT
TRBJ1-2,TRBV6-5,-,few,CASSLWSAGYGYTF,TGTGCCAGCAGTTTGTGGAGCGCGGGCTATGGCTACACCTTC
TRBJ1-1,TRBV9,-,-,CASSVGNWIENTEAFF,TGTGCCAGCAGCGTAGGAAATTGGATTGAGAACACTGAAGCTTTCTTT
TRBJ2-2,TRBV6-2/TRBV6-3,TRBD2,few,CASSYQLAGGVGELFF,TGTGCCAGCAGTTACCAGCTAGCGGGAGGGGTCGGGGAGCTGTTTTTT
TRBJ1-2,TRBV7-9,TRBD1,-,CASSLAMTGFGYTF,TGTGCCAGCAGCTTAGCGATGACAGGGTTTGGCTACACCTTC
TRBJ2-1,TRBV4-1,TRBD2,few,CASRLAEQSDNEQFF,TGCGCCAGCAGGCTAGCGGAGCAAAGCGACAATGAGCAGTTCTTC
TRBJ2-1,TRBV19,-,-,CASTPPRGPDNEQFF,TGTGCCAGTACCCCTCCCAGGGGCCCCGACAATGAGCAGTTCTTC